Listed below are T cell receptor beta chains from one sample, sequenced in a study of blood T cells in healthy people across ages. TCRdb called the 5' RACE reads again in MiXCR, with one record for every CDR3 protein. The sample comprises some 790,000 distinct CDR3 sequences, less than 35% of which are singletons, and 17% rests with the top ten. The sample comprised blood. Receptors were obtained from a woman older than 75 in good health. Each CDR3 is given with its conserved first and last residue. A D gene is named only where the DNA matches it firmly. Size is stated for part of the rows, as once, few or many counts, or as a class when the clone is expanded.

TRBJ1-3 | TRBV18 | . | few | TGTGCCAGCTCACCCGGACAGACATCTGGAAACACCATATATTTT | CASSPGQTSGNTIYF
TRBJ1-5 | TRBV5-5 | TRBD1 | . | TGTGCCAGCAGCTTTGGTGCAGGGGGGGACTATAGCAATCAGCCCCAGCATTTT | CASSFGAGGDYSNQPQHF
TRBJ2-1 | TRBV6-5 | . | many | TGTGCCAGCAGCAACGGGCCTTACAATGAGCAGTTCTTC | CASSNGPYNEQFF
TRBJ1-6 | TRBV20-1 | . | many | TGCAGTGCCCCTAGGCGCGGCAATTCACCCCTCCACTTT | CSAPRRGNSPLHF
TRBJ1-5 | TRBV7-9 | TRBD1 | few | TGTGCCAGCAGCTCCGGACAGGGCAGTGATCAGCCCCAGCATTTT | CASSSGQGSDQPQHF
TRBJ2-1 | TRBV5-1 | TRBD1 | . | TGCGCCAGCAGCGTGGAGGCCACAGGGGTCCCTTACAATGAGCAGTTCTTC | CASSVEATGVPYNEQFF
TRBJ1-6 | TRBV11-2 | . | . | TGTGCCAGCAGCTTAGATCCGGGGACGGGGAATTCACCCCTCCACTTT | CASSLDPGTGNSPLHF
TRBJ1-2 | TRBV20-1 | . | few | TGCAGTGCTAGAGACGGGAGGGTAGAAGGCTACACCTTC | CSARDGRVEGYTF
TRBJ1-6 | TRBV27 | . | many | TGTGCCAGCAGGGAGCAGGGACGCAATTCACCCCTCCACTTT | CASREQGRNSPLHF
TRBJ2-1 | TRBV12-3/TRBV12-4 | TRBD2 | many | TGTGCCAGCAGTCTTTATAGCGGGGGGCTACACAATGAGCAGTTCTTC | CASSLYSGGLHNEQFF
TRBJ1-3 | TRBV7-6 | . | once | TGTGCCAGCAGCTCGGGACTGCCTAACTCTGGAAACACCATATATTTT | CASSSGLPNSGNTIYF
TRBJ2-7 | TRBV24-1 | . | many | TGTGCCACCAGTTTAGGACAGACCTACGAGCAGTACTTC | CATSLGQTYEQYF
TRBJ1-6 | TRBV4-3 | . | few | TGCGCCAGCAGCCAGGGCACGAACTATAATTCACCCCTCCACTTT | CASSQGTNYNSPLHF
TRBJ2-7 | TRBV2 | . | . | TGTGCCAGCAGTGAAGAGAGGTCGGGGGTTTCCTACAATGAGCAGTACTTC | CASSEERSGVSYNEQYF
TRBJ1-4 | TRBV19 | TRBD1 | few | TGTGCCAGTAGTGGCGGGGACAGGAGGAATGAAAAACTGTTTTTT | CASSGGDRRNEKLFF
TRBJ2-7 | TRBV5-1 | TRBD2 | many | TGCGCCAGCAGCGATGGACTAGCGGGTAGCTCCTACGAGCAGTACTTC | CASSDGLAGSSYEQYF
TRBJ2-3 | TRBV12-3/TRBV12-4 | . | . | TGTGCCAGCAGTTTAAGGCTGGGGGGAGATGCGCAGTATTTT | CASSLRLGGDAQYF
TRBJ2-3 | TRBV7-2 | TRBD2 | . | TGTGCCAGCAGCCCTATAGCGGGAGGGTCGGGAGATACGCAGTATTTT | CASSPIAGGSGDTQYF
TRBJ2-3 | TRBV12-3/TRBV12-4 | . | . | TGTGCCAGCAGTCCCCAGGGGCTATTAAGAGGGGATACGGAATATTTT | CASSPQGLLRGDTEYF
TRBJ2-2 | TRBV5-5 | . | few | TGTGCCAGCAGCTTCCGGGGTCCCGGGGAGCTGTTTTTT | CASSFRGPGELFF
TRBJ2-3 | TRBV19 | TRBD2 | . | TGTGCCAGTAGTATTCCGGGACTAGCGGGAATCACAGATACGCAGTATTTT | CASSIPGLAGITDTQYF
TRBJ2-4 | TRBV6-6 | TRBD2 | . | TGTGCCAGCAGCCCCGGACTAGCGGGAAACATTCAGTACTTC | CASSPGLAGNIQYF
TRBJ2-1 | TRBV6-4 | TRBD1 | many | TGTGCCAGCAGTCTTGGGACAGGGTCGAAGAGTAGGCAGTTCTTC | CASSLGTGSKSRQFF
TRBJ2-7 | TRBV3-1 | TRBD2 | many | TGTGCCAGCAGCCAAGATCGCGGGGGGGCGTCCCACGAGCAGTACTTC | CASSQDRGGASHEQYF
TRBJ1-1 | TRBV4-2 | . | many | TGTGCCAGCAGCCAAGAGGGCCAGGGCAAGAACACTGAAGCTTTCTTT | CASSQEGQGKNTEAFF
TRBJ1-6 | TRBV7-2 | . | many | TGTGCCAGCAGCTTAGGAAACAGATATTCACCCCTCCACTTT | CASSLGNRYSPLHF
TRBJ1-2 | TRBV7-9 | . | . | TGTGCCAGCAGCCGACGGGGGTTTACCTATGGCTACACCTTC | CASSRRGFTYGYTF
TRBJ1-6 | TRBV7-6 | . | few | TGTGCCAGCAGCTTAGTGAGTGGGGATCGGAGCAATTCACCCCTCCACTTT | CASSLVSGDRSNSPLHF
TRBJ2-3 | TRBV20-1 | TRBD1 | . | TGCAGTGCTAGACCCCCCTGGACAGGGTCCTTCACAGATACGCAGTATTTT | CSARPPWTGSFTDTQYF
TRBJ2-3 | TRBV20-1 | TRBD2 | few | TGCAGTGCTAGACCTAGCGGGGGGGCCAGAGATACGCAGTATTTT | CSARPSGGARDTQYF
TRBJ1-2 | TRBV7-2 | TRBD1 | . | TGTGCCAGCAGCTCACCCTGGACAGGTTATGGCTACACCTTC | CASSSPWTGYGYTF
TRBJ1-2 | TRBV6-6 | TRBD1 | many | TGTGCCAGCAGCCGGACAGGGGGAGACTTGGGCTACACCTTC | CASSRTGGDLGYTF
TRBJ2-1 | TRBV5-1 | TRBD2 | many | TGCGCCAGCAGTTCCCTAGCGGGCAACAATGAGCAGTTCTTC | CASSSLAGNNEQFF
TRBJ2-3 | TRBV7-2 | . | . | TGTGCCAGCAGCTCCAGGGCTGGGGCAGATACGCAGTATTTT | CASSSRAGADTQYF
TRBJ2-3 | TRBV25-1 | . | many | TGTGCTTCCGTCACGGCCTCATGGCCAGATACGCAGTATTTT | CASVTASWPDTQYF
TRBJ1-1 | TRBV5-1 | TRBD1 | . | TGCGCCAGCAGCGACCGACAGGGGATCGAGGTTAAAGCTTTCTTT | CASSDRQGIEVKAFF
TRBJ1-1 | TRBV6-2/TRBV6-3 | . | many | TGTGCCAGCAGTTACAGGGGGTACAGCACTGAAGCTTTCTTT | CASSYRGYSTEAFF
TRBJ1-6 | TRBV7-2 | . | many | TGTGCCAGCAGCTTAGGGTCGGGGAGCTCCTATAATTCACCCCTCCACTTT | CASSLGSGSSYNSPLHF
TRBJ1-2 | TRBV6-2/TRBV6-3 | TRBD1 | few | TGTGCCAGCAGTTACGCTTTGGGACAGGGATATGGCTACACCTTC | CASSYALGQGYGYTF
TRBJ1-2 | TRBV7-2 | TRBD1 | many | TGTGCCAGCAGCCCCCGGGACAGGGGGCGGGATGGCTACACCTTC | CASSPRDRGRDGYTF
TRBJ1-5 | TRBV12-3/TRBV12-4 | TRBD1 | few | TGTGCCAGCAGACGGCAACAGGGGGGTCAGCCCCAGCATTTT | CASRRQQGGQPQHF
TRBJ2-5 | TRBV7-2 | . | many | TGTGCCAGCAGCTTGGTGGGGGGCGGTCGGGGGACCCAGTACTTC | CASSLVGGGRGTQYF
TRBJ1-6 | TRBV20-1 | TRBD1 | few | TGCAGTGCCCCCAGGGGGGGGGTCTCCTATAATTCACCCCTCCACTTT | CSAPRGGVSYNSPLHF
TRBJ2-3 | TRBV6-5 | TRBD2 | . | TGTGCCAGCAGTTACTCGGCTAGCGGGGGGGCCGGGGATACGCAGTATTTT | CASSYSASGGAGDTQYF
TRBJ1-4 | TRBV10-2 | . | few | TGCGCCAGCAGTGACCGGGCAGGGAGGAATGAAAAACTGTTTTTT | CASSDRAGRNEKLFF
TRBJ2-2 | TRBV7-9 | TRBD1 | . | TGTGCCAGCAGCTCCGGGACAGGGAATTGGCGCACCGGGGAGCTGTTTTTT | CASSSGTGNWRTGELFF
TRBJ2-1 | TRBV7-2 | TRBD2 | few | TGTGCCAGCAGCTTAGGGCGGGGGGGCGGCAATGAGCAGTTCTTC | CASSLGRGGGNEQFF
TRBJ1-1 | TRBV27 | . | . | TGTGCCAGCAGTTTTGATAACGTGAACACTGAAGCTTTCTTT | CASSFDNVNTEAFF
TRBJ1-1 | TRBV5-1 | . | many | TGCGCCAGCAACGGACCCATGAACACTGAAGCTTTCTTT | CASNGPMNTEAFF
TRBJ2-7 | TRBV10-3 | TRBD1 | . | TGTGCCATCAGTGGCAAGAGGACAGGGGAGCCCTACGAGCAGTACTTC | CAISGKRTGEPYEQYF